This T cell receptor beta chain was found in a study of patients and donors after allogeneic stem cell transplantation. The table lists this clonotype with many counts. TCRdb reanalysed the RT-PCR reads using MiXCR and keeps one entry per CDR3 protein. The data show approximately 90,000 distinct CDR3 sequences, around 5% seen once. CDR1 is SGHAT and CDR2 is FQNNGV in the germline V gene. J gave up 7 bases and V 3 bases, and 11 bases lay outside the gene matches. The CDR3 extends over 18 amino acids. This sequence originates from a human donor who was either an allogeneic HSCT recipient or a stem cell or donor lymphocyte infusion donor (not recorded which). It is not recorded whose cells these are; they may come from a transplant donor. The chain couples TRBV11-2 to TRBJ2-1; 14 bases align to TRBD2. The sequenced material came from blood, either unsorted or a sorted T cell fraction (not recorded which). CDR3 DNA: TGTGCCAGCAGCTTTGGGACTAGCGGGAGAAGGGTCGGAAATGAGCAGTTCTTC. Its protein product is CASSFGTSGRRVGNEQFF. Complete variable domain (other parts from reference TRBV11-2 and TRBJ2-1): EAGVAQSPRYKIIEKRQSVAFWCNPISGHATLYWYQQILGQGPKLLIQFQNNGVVDDSQLPKDRFSAERLKGVDSTLKIQPAKLEDSAVYLCASSFGTSGRRVGNEQFFGPGTRLTVL.